Listed below are T cell receptor beta chains from one sample, sequenced in a study of T cell responses to AZD1222 COVID-19 vaccine. TCRdb keeps only in-frame clones here, not all; method: immunoSEQ multiplex PCR. The data contain 99,000 or so clones, about 81% of them singletons. The sequenced sample was peripheral blood, obtained on day 0 of AZD1222 vaccination. Source of these receptors: an adult in good health. Each CDR3 is given with its conserved first and last residue. A D gene is named only where the DNA matches it firmly. Size is stated for part of the rows, as once, few or many counts, or as a class when the clone is expanded.

v_call	d_call	clone_size	cdr3_length	j_call	cdr3_aa	cdr3_nt
TRBV15	-	-	15	TRBJ1-1	CATSYGGLMNTEAFF	TGTGCCACCAGTTACGGGGGGCTTATGAACACTGAAGCTTTCTTT
TRBV18	TRBD2	-	15	TRBJ2-3	CASSLAGGPRDTQYF	TGTGCCAGCTCACTAGCGGGGGGGCCAAGAGATACGCAGTATTTT
TRBV21-1	-	-	14	TRBJ2-2	CARPGQGYFGELFF	TGTGCCAGACCGGGACAGGGTTATTTCGGGGAGCTGTTTTTT
TRBV11-2	TRBD2	once	19	TRBJ2-3	CASSFPPGASGGRTDTQYF	TGTGCCAGCAGCTTCCCACCGGGGGCTAGCGGGGGTAGGACAGATACGCAGTATTTT
TRBV5-8	TRBD1	-	15	TRBJ1-1	CASSLRTGGNTEAFF	TGTGCCAGCAGCCTACGGACAGGGGGGAACACTGAAGCTTTCTTT
TRBV12-3/TRBV12-4	-	-	13	TRBJ1-6	CASRTTQGSPLHF	TGTGCCAGCAGAACAACCCAGGGTTCACCCCTCCACTTT
TRBV6-2/TRBV6-3	-	-	18	TRBJ1-5	CASSHRDGTDYSNQPQHF	TGTGCCAGCAGCCACCGGGACGGAACCGACTATAGCAATCAGCCCCAGCATTTT
TRBV6-1	-	-	14	TRBJ1-5	CASSSTSQVWAQHF	TGTGCCAGCAGTTCAACCAGTCAGGTGTGGGCCCAGCATTTT
TRBV5-6	TRBD1	-	17	TRBJ1-6	CASSIQGPASYNSPLHF	TGTGCCAGCAGCATACAGGGGCCGGCCTCCTATAATTCACCCCTCCACTTT
TRBV12-5	-	-	17	TRBJ1-2	CASGLVRSGPTVYGYTF	TGTGCTAGTGGTTTGGTACGGTCAGGGCCGACGGTCTATGGCTACACCTTC
TRBV6-2/TRBV6-3	-	-	11	TRBJ2-3	CASSTGDTQYF	TGTGCCAGCAGTACCGGGGATACGCAGTATTTT
TRBV5-4	TRBD1	-	15	TRBJ2-2	CASSPGTVTSGELFF	TGTGCCAGCAGCCCCGGGACAGTAACGTCCGGGGAGCTGTTTTTT
TRBV7-9	TRBD1	few	16	TRBJ1-2	CASSLRDSPYNYGYTF	TGTGCCAGCAGCCTCCGGGACAGTCCTTACAACTATGGCTACACCTTC
TRBV7-8	-	-	14	TRBJ2-3	CASSWDQNTDTQYF	TGTGCCAGCAGCTGGGACCAGAACACAGATACGCAGTATTTT
TRBV7-3	-	-	14	TRBJ1-5	CASSKDGSNQPQHF	TGTGCCAGCAGCAAGGACGGTAGCAATCAGCCCCAGCATTTT
TRBV11-2	-	-	17	TRBJ2-1	CASNPPDYRATGHEQFF	TGTGCCAGCAACCCTCCGGATTACAGGGCCACTGGCCATGAGCAGTTCTTC
TRBV6-5	-	few	15	TRBJ1-2	CASRDRNRYPYGYTF	TGTGCCAGCAGGGACCGAAACAGGTATCCCTATGGCTACACCTTC
TRBV4-3	-	-	17	TRBJ2-3	CASSQYERAAQLSTQYF	TGCGCCAGCAGCCAATATGAGCGGGCCGCGCAATTGAGTACGCAGTATTTT
TRBV18	-	-	16	TRBJ1-4	CASSPRGSATNEKLFF	TGTGCCAGCTCACCCCGGGGAAGTGCAACTAATGAAAAACTGTTTTTT
TRBV5-6	-	once	14	TRBJ1-4	CASSPDGTNEKLFF	TGTGCCAGCAGCCCCGACGGAACTAATGAAAAACTGTTTTTT
TRBV27	TRBD1	-	15	TRBJ1-4	CASSPLTGVNEKLFF	TGTGCCAGCAGTCCCCTTACAGGGGTGAATGAAAAACTGTTTTTT
TRBV5-1	-	-	12	TRBJ1-4	CASSSPGEKLFF	TGCGCCAGCAGCTCCCCCGGGGAAAAACTGTTTTTT
TRBV19	TRBD1	-	13	TRBJ2-1	CASSLRTGDEQFF	TGTGCCAGTAGTCTTAGAACAGGGGATGAGCAGTTCTTC
TRBV7-6	TRBD1	-	14	TRBJ1-1	CASSTGQLNTEAFF	TGTGCCAGCAGCACGGGACAGCTTAACACTGAAGCTTTCTTT
TRBV7-9	-	-	15	TRBJ1-3	CASSLARVSGNTIYF	TGTGCCAGCAGCTTAGCCAGGGTGTCTGGAAACACCATATATTTT
TRBV11-2	-	-	14	TRBJ1-1	CASSARNRDTEAFF	TGTGCCAGCAGCGCACGGAACAGAGACACTGAAGCTTTCTTT
TRBV19	-	-	15	TRBJ1-3	CASSTDSAPGNTIYF	TGTGCCAGTAGTACGGACAGTGCCCCTGGAAACACCATATATTTT
TRBV10-3	TRBD2	once	13	TRBJ2-5	CAISAGGWETQYF	TGTGCCATCAGTGCGGGGGGGTGGGAGACCCAGTACTTC
TRBV19	-	-	16	TRBJ1-6	CATSATGTVIDSPLHF	TGTGCCACCAGCGCCACAGGGACTGTAATTGATTCACCCCTCCACTTT
TRBV6-2/TRBV6-3	-	-	12	TRBJ1-1	CASSYMVTEAFF	TGTGCCAGCAGTTATATGGTGACTGAAGCTTTCTTT
TRBV2	-	-	14	TRBJ2-7	CASKADRSSYEQYF	TGTGCCAGCAAAGCCGACAGGAGCTCCTACGAGCAGTACTTC